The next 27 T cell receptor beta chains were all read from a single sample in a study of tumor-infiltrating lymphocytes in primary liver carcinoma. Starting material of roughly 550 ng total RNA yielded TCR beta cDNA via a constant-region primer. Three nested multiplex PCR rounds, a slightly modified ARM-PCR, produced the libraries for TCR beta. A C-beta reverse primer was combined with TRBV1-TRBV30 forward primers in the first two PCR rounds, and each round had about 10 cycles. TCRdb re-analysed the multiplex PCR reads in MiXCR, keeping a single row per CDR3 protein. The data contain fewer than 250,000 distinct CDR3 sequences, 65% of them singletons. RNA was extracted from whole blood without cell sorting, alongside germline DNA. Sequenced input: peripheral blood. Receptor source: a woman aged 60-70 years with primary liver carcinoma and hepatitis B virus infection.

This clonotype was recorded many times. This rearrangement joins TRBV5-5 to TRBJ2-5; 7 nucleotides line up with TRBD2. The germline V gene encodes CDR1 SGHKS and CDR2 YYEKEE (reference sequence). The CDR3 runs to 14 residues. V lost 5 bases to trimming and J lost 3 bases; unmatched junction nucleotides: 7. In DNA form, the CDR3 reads TGTGCCAGCAGGTGGGAGGGACGGGAAGAGACCCAGTACTTC. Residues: CASRWEGREETQYF.

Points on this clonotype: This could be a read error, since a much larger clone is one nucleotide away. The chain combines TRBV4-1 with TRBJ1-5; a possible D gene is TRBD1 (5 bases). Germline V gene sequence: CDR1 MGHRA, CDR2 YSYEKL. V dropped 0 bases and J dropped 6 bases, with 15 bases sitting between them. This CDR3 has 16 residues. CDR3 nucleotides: TGCGCCAGCAGCCAAGAGTGGACCAGGGCGGGTCAGCCCCAGCATTTT. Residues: CASSQEWTRAGQPQHF.

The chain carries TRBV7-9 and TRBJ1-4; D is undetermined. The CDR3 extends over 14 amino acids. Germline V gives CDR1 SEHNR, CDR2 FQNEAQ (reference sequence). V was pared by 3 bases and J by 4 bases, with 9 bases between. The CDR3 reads CASSFGQINEKLFF. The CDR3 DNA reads TGTGCCAGCAGCTTCGGGCAGATTAATGAAAAACTGTTTTTT.

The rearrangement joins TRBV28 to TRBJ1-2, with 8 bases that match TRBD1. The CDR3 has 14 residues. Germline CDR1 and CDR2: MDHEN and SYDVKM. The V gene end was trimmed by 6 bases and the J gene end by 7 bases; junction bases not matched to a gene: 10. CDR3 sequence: CASRPADRAGGYTF. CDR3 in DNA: TGTGCCAGCAGACCCGCGGACAGGGCTGGTGGCTACACCTTC.

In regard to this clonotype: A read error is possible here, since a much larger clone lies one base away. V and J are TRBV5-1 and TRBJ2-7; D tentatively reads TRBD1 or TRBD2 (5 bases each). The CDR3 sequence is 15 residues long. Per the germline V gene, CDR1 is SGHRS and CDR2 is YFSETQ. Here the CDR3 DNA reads TGCGCCAGAAGCTCCGGGACGATGGGGTACTACGAGCAGTACTTC. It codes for CARSSGTMGYYEQYF. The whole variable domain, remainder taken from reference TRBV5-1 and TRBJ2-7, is KAGVTQTPRYLIKTRGQQVTLSCSPISGHRSVSWYQQTPGQGLQFLFEYFSETQRNKGNFPGRFSGRQFSNSRSEMNVSTLELGDSALYLCARSSGTMGYYEQYFGPGTRLTVT.

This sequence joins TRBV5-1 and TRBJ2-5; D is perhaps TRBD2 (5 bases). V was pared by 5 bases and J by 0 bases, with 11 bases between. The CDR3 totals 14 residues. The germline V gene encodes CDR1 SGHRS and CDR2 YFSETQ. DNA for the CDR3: TGCGCCAGCAGACGGTGGAGGTACCAAGAGACCCAGTACTTC. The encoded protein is CASRRWRYQETQYF.

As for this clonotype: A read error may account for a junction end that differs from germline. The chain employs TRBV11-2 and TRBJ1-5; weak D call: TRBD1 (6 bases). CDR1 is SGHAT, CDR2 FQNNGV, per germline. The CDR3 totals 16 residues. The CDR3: CTSSLKGGLTNQPQHF. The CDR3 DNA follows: TGTACCAGCAGCCTAAAAGGGGGACTGACGAATCAGCCCCAGCATTTT.

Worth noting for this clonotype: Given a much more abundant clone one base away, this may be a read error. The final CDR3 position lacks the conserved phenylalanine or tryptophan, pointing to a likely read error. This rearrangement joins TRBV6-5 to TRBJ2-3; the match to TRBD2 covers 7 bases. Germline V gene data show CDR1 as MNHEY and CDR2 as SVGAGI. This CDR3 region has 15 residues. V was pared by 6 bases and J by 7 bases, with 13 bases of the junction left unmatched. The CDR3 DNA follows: TGTGCCAGCAGCCCACGCGGGAGACACAGACATACGCAGTATCTT. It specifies CASSPRGRHRHTQYL.

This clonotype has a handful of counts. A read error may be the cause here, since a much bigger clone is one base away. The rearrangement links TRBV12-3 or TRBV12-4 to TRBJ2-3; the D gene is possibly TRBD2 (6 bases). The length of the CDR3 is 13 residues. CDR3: CASSASAGRTHYF. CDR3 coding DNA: TGTGCCAGCAGCGCTAGCGCCGGACGCACGCACTATTTT.

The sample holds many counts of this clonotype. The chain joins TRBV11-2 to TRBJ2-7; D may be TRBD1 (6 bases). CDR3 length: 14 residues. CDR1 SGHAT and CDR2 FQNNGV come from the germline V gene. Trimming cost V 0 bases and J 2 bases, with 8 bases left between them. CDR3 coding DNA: TGTGCCAGCAGCTTAGATGGACAGACCTACGAGCAGTACTTC. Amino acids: CASSLDGQTYEQYF.

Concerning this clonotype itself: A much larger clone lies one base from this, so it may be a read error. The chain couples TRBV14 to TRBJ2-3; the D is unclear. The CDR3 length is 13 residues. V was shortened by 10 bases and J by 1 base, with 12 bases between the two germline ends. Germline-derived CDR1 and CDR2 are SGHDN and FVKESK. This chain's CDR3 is CANTSFRTDTQYF. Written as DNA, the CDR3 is TGTGCCAACACCAGTTTCCGCACAGATACGCAGTATTTT. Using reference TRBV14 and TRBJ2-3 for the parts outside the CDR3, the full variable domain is EAGVTQFPSHSVIEKGQTVTLRCDPISGHDNLYWYRRVMGKEIKFLLHFVKESKQDESGMPNNRFLAERTGGTYSTLKVQPAELEDSGVYFCANTSFRTDTQYFGPGTRLTVL.

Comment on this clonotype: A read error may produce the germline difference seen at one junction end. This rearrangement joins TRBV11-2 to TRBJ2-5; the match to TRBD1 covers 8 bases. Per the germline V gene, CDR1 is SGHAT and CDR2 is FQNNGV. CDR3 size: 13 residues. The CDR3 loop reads CVSSFGTGETQCF. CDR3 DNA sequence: TGTGTCAGCAGCTTCGGGACAGGAGAGACCCAGTGCTTC. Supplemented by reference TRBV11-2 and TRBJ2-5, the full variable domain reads EAGVAQSPRYKIIEKRQSVAFWCNPISGHATLYWYQQILGQGPKLLIQFQNNGVVDDSQLPKDRFSAERLKGVDSTLKIQPAKLEDSAVYLCVSSFGTGETQCFGPGTRLLVL.

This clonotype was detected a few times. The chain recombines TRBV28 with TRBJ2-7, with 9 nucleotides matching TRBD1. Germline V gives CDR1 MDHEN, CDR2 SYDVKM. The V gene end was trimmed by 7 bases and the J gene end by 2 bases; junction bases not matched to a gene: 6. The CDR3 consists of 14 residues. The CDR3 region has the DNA TGTGCCAGCACCAGGACAGGGGCGACCTACGAGCAGTACTTC. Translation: CASTRTGATYEQYF.

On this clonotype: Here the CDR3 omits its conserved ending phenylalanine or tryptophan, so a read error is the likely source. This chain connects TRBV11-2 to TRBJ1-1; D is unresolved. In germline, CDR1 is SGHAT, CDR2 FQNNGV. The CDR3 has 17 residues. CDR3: CAISLDKIQVALGEAFS. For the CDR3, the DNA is TGTGCCATCAGCTTAGATAAAATTCAGGTAGCGTTGGGTGAAGCTTTCTCT.

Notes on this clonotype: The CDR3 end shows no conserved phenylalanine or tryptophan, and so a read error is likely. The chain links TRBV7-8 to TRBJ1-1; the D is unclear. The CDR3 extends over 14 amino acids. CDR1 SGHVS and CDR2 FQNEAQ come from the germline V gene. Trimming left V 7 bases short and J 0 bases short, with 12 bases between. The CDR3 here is CASTHPGMNTEAFS. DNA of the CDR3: TGTGCCAGCACCCACCCCGGGATGAACACTGAAGCTTTCTCT.

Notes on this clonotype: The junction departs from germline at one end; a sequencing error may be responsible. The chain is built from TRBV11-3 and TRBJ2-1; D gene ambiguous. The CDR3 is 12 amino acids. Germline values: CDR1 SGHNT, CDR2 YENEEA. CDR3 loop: CASSFRDTEQSF. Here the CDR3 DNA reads TGTGCCAGCAGCTTCAGAGACACTGAGCAGTCCTTC.

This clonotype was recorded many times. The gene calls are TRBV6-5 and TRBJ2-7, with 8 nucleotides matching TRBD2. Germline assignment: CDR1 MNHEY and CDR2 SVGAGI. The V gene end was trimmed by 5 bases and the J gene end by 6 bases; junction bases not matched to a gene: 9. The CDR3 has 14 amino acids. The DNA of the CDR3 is TGTGCCAGCAGTCCCCGGGAGGGCCCCGGCGAGCAGTACTTC. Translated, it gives CASSPREGPGEQYF.

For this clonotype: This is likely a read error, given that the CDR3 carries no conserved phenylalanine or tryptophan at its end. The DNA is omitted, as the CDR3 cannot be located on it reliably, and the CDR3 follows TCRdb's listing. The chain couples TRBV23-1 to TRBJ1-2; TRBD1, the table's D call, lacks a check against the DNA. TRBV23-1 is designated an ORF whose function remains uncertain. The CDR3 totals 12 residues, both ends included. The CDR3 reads CASSPTTPGRVN.

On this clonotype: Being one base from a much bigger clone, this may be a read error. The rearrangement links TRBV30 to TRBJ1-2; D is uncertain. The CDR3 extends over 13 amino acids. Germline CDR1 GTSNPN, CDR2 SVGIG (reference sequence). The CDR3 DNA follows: TGTGACTGGAGACGGACCGGTTTCTATGGCTACACCTTC. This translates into CDWRRTGFYGYTF.

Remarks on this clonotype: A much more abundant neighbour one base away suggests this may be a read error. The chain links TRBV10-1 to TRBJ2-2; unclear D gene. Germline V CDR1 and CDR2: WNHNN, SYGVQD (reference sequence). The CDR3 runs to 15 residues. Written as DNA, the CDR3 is TGCGCCAGCAGTGATAGACGGTCGAACATCGGGGAGCTGTTTTTT. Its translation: CASSDRRSNIGELFF.

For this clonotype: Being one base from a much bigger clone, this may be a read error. CDR3: CASSEVGVNTEAFF. In DNA form, the CDR3 reads TGTGCCAGCAGTGAAGTGGGGGTTAACACTGAAGCTTTCTTT. The rearrangement joins TRBV6-1 to TRBJ1-1, with D possibly being TRBD1 (5 bases). Trimming removed 1 base at V and 2 bases at J, with 8 bases between. Germline V lookup: CDR1 MNHNS, CDR2 SASEGT. This CDR3 contains 14 residues.

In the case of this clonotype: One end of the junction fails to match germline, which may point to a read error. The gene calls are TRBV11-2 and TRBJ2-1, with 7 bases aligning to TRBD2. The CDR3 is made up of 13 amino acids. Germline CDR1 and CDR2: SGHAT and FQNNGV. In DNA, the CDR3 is TGTGTCAGCAGCTTAGAACCGGGAGGAGAGCAGTCCTTC. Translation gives CVSSLEPGGEQSF.

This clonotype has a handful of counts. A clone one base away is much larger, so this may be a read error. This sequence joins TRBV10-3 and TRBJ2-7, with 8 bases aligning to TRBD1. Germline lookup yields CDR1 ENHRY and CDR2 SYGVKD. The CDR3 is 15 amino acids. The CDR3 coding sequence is TGTGCCATCAGTGAGTCGTACAGGGGGTTCTACAAGCAGTACTTC. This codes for CAISESYRGFYKQYF.

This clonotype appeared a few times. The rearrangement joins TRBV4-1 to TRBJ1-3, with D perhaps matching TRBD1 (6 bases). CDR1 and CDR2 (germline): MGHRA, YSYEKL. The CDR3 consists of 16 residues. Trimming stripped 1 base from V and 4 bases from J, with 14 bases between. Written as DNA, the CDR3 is TGCGCCAGCAGCCAAGCTTTTGGGGGCCCCGGAAACACCATATATTTT. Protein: CASSQAFGGPGNTIYF.

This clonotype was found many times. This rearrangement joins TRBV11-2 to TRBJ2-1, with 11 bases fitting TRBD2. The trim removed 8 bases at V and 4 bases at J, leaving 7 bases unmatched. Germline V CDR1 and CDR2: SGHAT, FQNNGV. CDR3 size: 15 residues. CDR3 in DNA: TGTGCCAGCGGCGTGGGACTAGCGGCATACAATGAGCAGTTCTTC. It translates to CASGVGLAAYNEQFF.

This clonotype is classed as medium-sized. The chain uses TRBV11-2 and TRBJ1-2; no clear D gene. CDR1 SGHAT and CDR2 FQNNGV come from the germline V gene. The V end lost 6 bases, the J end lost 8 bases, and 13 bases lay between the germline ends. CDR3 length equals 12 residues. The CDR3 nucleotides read TGTGCCAGCAGTTACACCCTGGGGGGCTACACCTTC. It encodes CASSYTLGGYTF.

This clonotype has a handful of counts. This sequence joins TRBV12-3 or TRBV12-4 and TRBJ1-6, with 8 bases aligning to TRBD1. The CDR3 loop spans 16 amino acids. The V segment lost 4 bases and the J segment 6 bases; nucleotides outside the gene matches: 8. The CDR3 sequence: CASSSYQGAVNSPLHF. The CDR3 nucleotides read TGTGCCAGCAGTTCCTACCAGGGGGCAGTTAATTCACCCCTCCACTTT.